The clone carrying this TCR beta chain was seen a single time. This entry comes from a study of cytomegalovirus exposure and HLA in healthy donors. CDR3 length: 11 amino acids. Germline lookup yields CDR1 SEHNR and CDR2 FQNEAQ (reference sequence). Trimming pared 4 bases from V and 12 bases from J, leaving 12 bases between. A multiplex PCR was run with 60 Vbeta primers and 13 Jbeta primers. Some clones are missing from TCRdb's copy, which holds only in-frame ones; the method was immunoSEQ multiplex PCR. The data contain tens of thousands of clones, just over 75% of them singletons. Sequencing used PBMCs. The TCR sequence derives from a man aged 30 to 45 in good health and CMV-seronegative. V and J are TRBV7-9 and TRBJ1-1; D gene uncertain. Written as DNA, the CDR3 is TGTGCCAGCAGCTCACTCCCTTTGACTTTCTTT. Translating gives CASSSLPLTFF.